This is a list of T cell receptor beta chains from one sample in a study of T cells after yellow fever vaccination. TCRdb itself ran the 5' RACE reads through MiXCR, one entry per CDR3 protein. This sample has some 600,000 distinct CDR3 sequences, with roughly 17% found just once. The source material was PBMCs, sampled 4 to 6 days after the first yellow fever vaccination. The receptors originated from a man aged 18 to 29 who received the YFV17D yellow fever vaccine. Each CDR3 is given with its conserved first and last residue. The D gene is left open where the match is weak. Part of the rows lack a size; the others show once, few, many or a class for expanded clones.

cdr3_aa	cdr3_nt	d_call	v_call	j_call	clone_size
CASSQDQRDGRYTGELFF	TGCGCCAGCAGCCAAGATCAACGTGATGGCAGATACACCGGGGAGCTGTTTTTT	-	TRBV4-3	TRBJ2-2	few
CASSLAGTYGYTF	TGTGCCAGCAGTTTGGCAGGGACCTATGGCTACACCTTC	-	TRBV27	TRBJ1-2	few
CASGRYRAEGEKLFF	TGTGCCAGCGGACGATACAGGGCCGAAGGTGAAAAACTGTTTTTT	-	TRBV6-1	TRBJ1-4	-
CASSLEQRQETQYF	TGTGCCAGCAGCTTGGAACAGCGACAAGAGACCCAGTACTTC	-	TRBV5-4	TRBJ2-5	many
CASSDRGLNTEAFF	TGTGCCAGCAGCGACAGGGGGCTGAACACTGAAGCTTTCTTT	TRBD1	TRBV5-8	TRBJ1-1	-
CASSPRGGAQETQYF	TGTGCCAGCTCACCCCGCGGGGGGGCCCAAGAGACCCAGTACTTC	TRBD2	TRBV18	TRBJ2-5	-
CASSQGPSSLTQYF	TGTGCCAGCAGCCAAGGGCCGAGCTCACTTACGCAGTATTTT	-	TRBV7-2	TRBJ2-3	-
CASSFPPLATDTQYF	TGTGCCAGCAGCTTCCCCCCGTTGGCCACAGATACGCAGTATTTT	-	TRBV11-2	TRBJ2-3	few
CASSPDSWTGELFF	TGTGCCAGCAGTCCAGACAGTTGGACCGGGGAGCTGTTTTTT	-	TRBV12-3/TRBV12-4	TRBJ2-2	-
CASKRGGNYGYTF	TGTGCCAGCAAACGGGGCGGGAACTATGGCTACACCTTC	-	TRBV2	TRBJ1-2	-
CASSLPDNEKLFF	TGTGCCAGCTCACTGCCAGACAATGAAAAACTGTTTTTT	-	TRBV18	TRBJ1-4	few
CASSLVGTADDYGYTF	TGTGCCAGCAGCTTAGTGGGGACAGCAGACGACTATGGCTACACCTTC	TRBD1	TRBV7-9	TRBJ1-2	once
CASGDRGLTDTQYF	TGCGCCAGCGGGGACAGGGGTTTGACAGATACGCAGTATTTT	TRBD1	TRBV5-1	TRBJ2-3	many
CSARGGALEQYF	TGCAGTGCAAGAGGGGGGGCGTTAGAGCAGTACTTC	-	TRBV20-1	TRBJ2-7	-
CAWSLSNYGYTF	TGTGCCTGGAGTTTGTCTAACTATGGCTACACCTTC	-	TRBV30	TRBJ1-2	-
CASSIYGSPFYEQYF	TGTGCCAGTAGTATATATGGGTCCCCTTTCTACGAGCAGTACTTC	-	TRBV19	TRBJ2-7	few
CASSVVPDRYNEQFF	TGTGCCAGCAGCGTAGTGCCGGATCGATACAATGAGCAGTTCTTC	-	TRBV9	TRBJ2-1	-
CATSRDRLDNEQFF	TGTGCCACCAGCAGAGATCGACTAGACAATGAGCAGTTCTTC	-	TRBV15	TRBJ2-1	-
CASSQTPNQPPHF	TGTGCCAGCAGCCAAACCCCAAATCAGCCCCCGCATTTT	-	TRBV5-6	TRBJ1-5	-
CASHRGGRGLYNEQFF	TGTGCCAGCCATAGGGGGGGCAGGGGGCTCTACAATGAGCAGTTCTTC	-	TRBV6-7	TRBJ2-1	many
CASSQDLRRQLDSGANVLTF	TGCGCCAGCAGCCAAGATCTCAGAAGACAGCTGGATTCTGGGGCCAACGTCCTGACTTTC	-	TRBV4-3	TRBJ2-6	few
CASSVGGFSGELFF	TGTGCCAGCAGCGTAGGGGGATTTTCTGGGGAGCTGTTTTTT	-	TRBV9	TRBJ2-2	-
CASKNRNTEAFF	TGTGCCAGCAAGAACCGGAACACTGAAGCTTTCTTT	-	TRBV25-1	TRBJ1-1	-
CASSYSRTSRVTDTQYF	TGTGCCAGCAGTTACTCCAGGACTAGCAGAGTCACAGATACGCAGTATTTT	TRBD2	TRBV6-5	TRBJ2-3	-
CASSVIAGADSPLHF	TGTGCCAGCAGCGTAATCGCTGGGGCGGATTCACCCCTCCACTTT	-	TRBV9	TRBJ1-6	few
CSARDMGRSFGANVLTF	TGCAGTGCTAGAGATATGGGGCGATCGTTTGGGGCCAACGTCCTGACTTTC	-	TRBV20-1	TRBJ2-6	few
CASSLVRPYYNEQFF	TGCGCCAGCAGCTTGGTCCGACCATACTACAATGAGCAGTTCTTC	-	TRBV5-1	TRBJ2-1	-
CASSPTGSETQYF	TGTGCCAGCAGTCCTACCGGCTCAGAGACCCAGTACTTC	-	TRBV28	TRBJ2-5	-
CSARSLLAGTYNEQFF	TGCAGTGCTAGATCCCTACTAGCGGGGACCTACAATGAGCAGTTCTTC	TRBD2	TRBV20-1	TRBJ2-1	few
CSARDPQPGTSLRETQYF	TGCAGTGCTAGAGATCCCCAGCCGGGGACTAGCCTCCGGGAGACCCAGTACTTC	TRBD2	TRBV20-1	TRBJ2-5	once
CASSPRQGGSDYGYTF	TGTGCCAGCTCACCCCGACAGGGGGGCTCTGACTATGGCTACACCTTC	TRBD1	TRBV18	TRBJ1-2	-
CASSQEWLAGGEETQYF	TGTGCCAGCAGCCAAGAGTGGCTAGCGGGGGGAGAAGAGACCCAGTACTTC	TRBD2	TRBV4-2	TRBJ2-5	-
CASSLSPSPDEQFF	TGCGCCAGCAGCTTGAGTCCATCCCCCGATGAGCAGTTCTTC	-	TRBV5-1	TRBJ2-1	-
CAWSDPGGRFEQFF	TGTGCCTGGAGTGATCCGGGGGGGCGTTTTGAGCAGTTCTTC	TRBD2	TRBV30	TRBJ2-1	few
CASSLATGGGYTF	TGTGCCAGCAGCTTAGCGACAGGGGGCGGCTACACCTTC	TRBD1	TRBV7-9	TRBJ1-2	many
CASSPFPQRQDTAELFF	TGCGCCAGCAGCCCCTTCCCTCAGCGCCAGGACACCGCGGAGCTGTTTTTT	-	TRBV4-3	TRBJ2-2	-
CASSLTGQSYEQYF	TGTGCCAGCAGCTTGACAGGTCAGTCCTACGAGCAGTACTTC	-	TRBV7-2	TRBJ2-7	-
CASSLTSASTDTQYF	TGTGCCAGCAGCTTGACTAGCGCTAGCACAGATACGCAGTATTTT	TRBD2	TRBV7-3	TRBJ2-3	few
CASSLLAALGDTQYF	TGTGCCAGCAGTTTGCTAGCCGCATTAGGAGATACGCAGTATTTT	-	TRBV12-3/TRBV12-4	TRBJ2-3	-
CASSFEGRSYEQYF	TGTGCCAGCAGTTTCGAGGGGAGGTCCTACGAGCAGTACTTC	-	TRBV6-5	TRBJ2-7	many
CASSQGAGQSHNEQFF	TGTGCCAGCAGCCAAGGGGCCGGGCAGTCGCACAATGAGCAGTTCTTC	-	TRBV4-2	TRBJ2-1	-
CASSSGVSDTEAFF	TGTGCCAGCAGCTCGGGAGTCTCGGACACTGAAGCTTTCTTT	-	TRBV7-6	TRBJ1-1	few
CASSDSGGAHEQFF	TGTGCCAGCAGCGACAGCGGGGGGGCCCATGAGCAGTTCTTC	TRBD2	TRBV11-2	TRBJ2-1	many
CASSLGGGIEQFF	TGTGCTAGCAGCTTAGGGGGAGGGATTGAGCAGTTCTTC	-	TRBV7-7	TRBJ2-1	many
CSQGPTGFHEQYF	TGCAGCCAGGGCCCTACAGGGTTTCACGAGCAGTACTTC	-	TRBV29-1	TRBJ2-7	many
CATSRRKGLAGGHSEQFF	TGTGCCACCAGCAGACGAAAGGGACTAGCGGGGGGGCACAGTGAGCAGTTCTTC	TRBD2	TRBV15	TRBJ2-1	few
CASLESPQGTYEQYF	TGCGCCAGCCTCGAATCCCCCCAGGGAACCTACGAGCAGTACTTC	-	TRBV5-1	TRBJ2-7	-